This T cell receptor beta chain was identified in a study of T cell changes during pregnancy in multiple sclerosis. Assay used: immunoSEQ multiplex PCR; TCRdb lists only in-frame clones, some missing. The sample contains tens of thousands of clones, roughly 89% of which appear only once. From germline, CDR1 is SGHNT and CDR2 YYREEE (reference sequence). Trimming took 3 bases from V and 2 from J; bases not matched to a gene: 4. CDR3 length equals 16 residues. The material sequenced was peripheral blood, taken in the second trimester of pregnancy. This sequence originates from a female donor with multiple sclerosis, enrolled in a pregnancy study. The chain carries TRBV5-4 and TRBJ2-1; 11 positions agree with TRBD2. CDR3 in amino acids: CASSSGLAGPYNEQFF. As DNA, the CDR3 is TGTGCCAGCAGCTCTGGACTAGCGGGTCCCTACAATGAGCAGTTCTTC. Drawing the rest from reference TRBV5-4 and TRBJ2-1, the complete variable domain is ETGVTQSPTHLIKTRGQQVTLRCSSQSGHNTVSWYQQALGQGPQFIFQYYREEENGRGNFPPRFSGLQFPNYSSELNVNALELDDSALYLCASSSGLAGPYNEQFFGPGTRLTVL.